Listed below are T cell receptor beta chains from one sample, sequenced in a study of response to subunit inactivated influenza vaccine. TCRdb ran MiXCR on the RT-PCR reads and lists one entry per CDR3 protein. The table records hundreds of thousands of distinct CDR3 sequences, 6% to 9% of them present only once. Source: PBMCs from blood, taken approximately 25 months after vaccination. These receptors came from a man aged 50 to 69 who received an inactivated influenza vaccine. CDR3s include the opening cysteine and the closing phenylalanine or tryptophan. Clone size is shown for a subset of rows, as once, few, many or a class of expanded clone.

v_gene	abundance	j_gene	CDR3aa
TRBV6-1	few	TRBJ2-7	CASSQWGGQAYEQYF
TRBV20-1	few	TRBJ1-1	CSAPSGMNTEAFF
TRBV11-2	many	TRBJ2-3	CASTQAFTQYF
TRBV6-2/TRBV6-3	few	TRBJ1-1	CASRPPGRTEAFF
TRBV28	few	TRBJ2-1	CASSSGGKSYNEQFF
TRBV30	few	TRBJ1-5	CAWSVVSSNQPQHF
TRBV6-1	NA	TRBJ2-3	CASSHQPGGTDTQYF
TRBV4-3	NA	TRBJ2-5	CASSQLLAEIPHQYF
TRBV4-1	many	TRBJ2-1	CASSQEPSSYNEQFF
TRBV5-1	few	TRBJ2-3	CASSWTSGGVADTQYF
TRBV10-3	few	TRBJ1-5	CAISDGHSNQPQHF
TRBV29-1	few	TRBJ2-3	CSVGVGVSSTDTQYF